This TCR beta chain stems from a study of T cell repertoires in cytomegalovirus infection. Study overall: Matching HLA type and CMV infection were both indicated by public TCR beta signatures.

The germline V gene has CDR1 SGHRS and CDR2 YFSETQ. The length of the CDR3 is 14 residues. Trimming removed 7 bases from V and 3 bases from J, with 15 bases in between. Findings and limits, study-wide: Summed public TCR beta family frequency identified CMV carriers bearing the relevant HLA.

MiXCR was run by TCRdb on the reads, yielding one entry per CDR3 protein. The repertoire holds 200,000 to 250,000 distinct CDR3 sequences, 9% to 15% seen once, with 1.5% to 2% in the top ten. This clonotype appeared once. Its antigen is unknown. The sequence came from a human donor in good health (CMV status not recorded). Some clones in this sample may be carry-over from other donors' samples. The rearrangement joins TRBV5-1 to TRBJ2-3; D possibly corresponds to TRBD2 (6 bases). Sequenced sample: PBMCs. The DNA of the CDR3 is TGCGCCAGCTCCGGGGGACTCAGAACAGATACGCAGTATTTT. This codes for CASSGGLRTDTQYF.